This T cell receptor beta chain was obtained from a study of T cells in Graves' hyperthyroidism and ophthalmopathy. CDR3 length: 12 amino acids. Trimming stripped 6 bases from V and 9 bases from J, with 15 bases between. Germline-derived CDR1 and CDR2 are MNHEY and SMNVEV (reference sequence). This clonotype has only a few counts. Amplification of TCR beta CDR3 regions used RNA as the template. A first-round RT-PCR of the TCR CDR3 used the HTBI primer set. TCRdb re-called the multiplex PCR reads through MiXCR, storing one row per CDR3 protein. The data hold around 370,000 distinct CDR3 sequences, with about 18% observed a single time.

This chain links TRBV27 with TRBJ2-7, with a tentative D call TRBD1 (7 bases). The sequencing input was blood. The clonotype originates from a man younger than 35 with Graves' ophthalmopathy. Written as DNA, the CDR3 is TGTGCCAGCAGCACGACAGGGAGGTTGCAGTACTTC. It translates to CASSTTGRLQYF.